The clone carrying this T cell receptor (beta chain) was counted ten times or more. Its antigen is as yet unknown. V dropped 2 bases and J dropped 7; count of bases not matched to a gene: 1. CDR1 and CDR2 from the germline V gene are KGHSH and LQKENI. The CDR3 is 15 amino acids. Using its own MiXCR run on the 5' RACE reads, TCRdb lists one record per CDR3 protein. Seen here are around 440,000 distinct CDR3 sequences, 15% to 20% observed once, and the top ten hold 9% to 15%. This record belongs to a study of T-cell memory formation after mild COVID-19. Study at large: Each donor largely had its own TCR clusters. Study observations and caveats: Mostly located in CM and EM were contracting CD4+ clones, with contracting CD8+ clones located in EMRA.

Sequencing was performed on PBMCs or a T cell subset sorted from them (not recorded which). The clonotype was recovered from an adult woman who had mild COVID-19 (a few samples of this study predate the infection). Cell type and time point are not known. This chain joins TRBV18 and TRBJ2-1, with 14 bases that match TRBD2. The CDR3 DNA follows: TGTGCCAGCTCACCATGGACTAGCGGGGGGAATGAGCAGTTCTTC. Protein: CASSPWTSGGNEQFF.